These T cell receptor beta chains were read from a single sample in a study of CD8 T cells in Susac syndrome. TCRdb analysed the immunoSEQ multiplex PCR reads with MiXCR anew, one entry per CDR3 protein. The sample has 110,000 or so distinct CDR3 sequences, just under 95% seen once. The source material was CD8+ T cells from PBMCs. All receptors derive from a human donor in good health. Each CDR3 is given with its conserved first and last residue. Fields, in order: D gene, J gene, V gene, clone size, CDR3 DNA, CDR3 protein. D genes are given only for firm matches. A row's size may be missing; if present it is once, few, many or a size class.

NA	TRBJ2-2	TRBV6-5	NA	TGTGCCAGCGCCCAACAGGGTATCACCGGGGAGCTGTTTTTT	CASAQQGITGELFF
TRBD2	TRBJ2-5	TRBV19	NA	TGTGCCAGTAGTGGGCGGGGACTAGCGGGAGAGACCCAGTACTTC	CASSGRGLAGETQYF
TRBD1	TRBJ2-1	TRBV2	NA	TGTGCCAGCAGTTGGGGACAGGGGGCGAACAATGAGCAGTTCTTC	CASSWGQGANNEQFF
NA	TRBJ1-5	TRBV7-9	NA	TGTGCCAGCAGCCCTCAGGGCCAAGGGCATCAGCCCCAGCATTTT	CASSPQGQGHQPQHF
NA	TRBJ2-7	TRBV20-1	NA	TGCAGTGCTAGAGATCTAATAACGGGACGCGCCTACGAGCAGTACTTC	CSARDLITGRAYEQYF
NA	TRBJ2-7	TRBV7-9	NA	TGTGCCAGCAGCCCAACTGCCCCGGGTTCCATCGACGAGCAGTACTTC	CASSPTAPGSIDEQYF
NA	TRBJ1-2	TRBV4-2	once	TGTGCCAGCAGCCAAGTTACCGCGGACTATGGCTACACCTTC	CASSQVTADYGYTF
TRBD2	TRBJ2-1	TRBV3-1	NA	TGTGCCAGCAGCCAAGGGACTAGCGGGCTCCCCTCCTACAATGAGCAGTTCTTC	CASSQGTSGLPSYNEQFF
NA	TRBJ1-1	TRBV19	NA	TGTGCCAGTATTCTCGACGGAGTTGGTGAAGCTTTCTTT	CASILDGVGEAFF
NA	TRBJ2-7	TRBV29-1	NA	TGCAGCGTTTACGGGGATTCCTACGAGCAGTACTTC	CSVYGDSYEQYF
NA	TRBJ2-2	TRBV6-2/TRBV6-3	once	TGTGCCAGTCGGGTACAGGTCACCGGGGAGCTGTTTTTT	CASRVQVTGELFF
NA	TRBJ1-2	TRBV30	NA	TGTGCCTGGAGTAGCATGGTAGGCTACACCTTC	CAWSSMVGYTF
TRBD1	TRBJ1-2	TRBV5-1	NA	TGCGCCAGCAGTTTGGGTGGGGCGGACAGGGTCGATGGCTACACCTTC	CASSLGGADRVDGYTF
NA	TRBJ1-1	TRBV29-1	NA	TGCAGCGTTAAACGGGGAGGCAACACTGAAGCTTTCTTT	CSVKRGGNTEAFF
NA	TRBJ2-3	TRBV25-1	NA	TGTGCCAGCACGACTAGCACAGATACGCAGTATTTT	CASTTSTDTQYF
NA	TRBJ2-2	TRBV11-2	NA	TGTGCCAGCAGCCCGGGTACCCTCGGCACCGGGGAGCTGTTTTTT	CASSPGTLGTGELFF
NA	TRBJ2-7	TRBV4-3	NA	TGCGCCAGCAGCCAAGAGTGGGCGGGTGCCGAGCAGTACTTC	CASSQEWAGAEQYF
NA	TRBJ1-1	TRBV5-1	NA	TGCGCCAGCAGTGGAGGATTTGGAGTAGTCACTGAAGCTTTCTTT	CASSGGFGVVTEAFF
NA	TRBJ2-3	TRBV24-1	NA	TGTGCCACCAGTGATTCGGCCCTCACAGATACGCAGTATTTT	CATSDSALTDTQYF
NA	TRBJ2-1	TRBV7-8	NA	TGTGCCAGCAGCTTAGAAGCTGCTGAATACAATGAGCAGTTCTTC	CASSLEAAEYNEQFF
TRBD2	TRBJ2-5	TRBV12-3/TRBV12-4	NA	TGTGCCAGCAACGGAGCGGGAGGCCTCGGGAAGACCCAGTACTTC	CASNGAGGLGKTQYF
NA	TRBJ2-7	TRBV7-2	NA	TGTGCCAGCAGCTTAGAGGCGGGGCAGGGGCGCAACGAGCAGTACTTC	CASSLEAGQGRNEQYF
NA	TRBJ1-1	TRBV18	NA	TGTGCCAGCTCACCGGGGGAGAACACTGAAGCTTTCTTT	CASSPGENTEAFF
NA	TRBJ2-1	TRBV5-5	NA	TGTGCCAGCAGCTTGGATGCTAGGCGGGAGCAGTTCTTC	CASSLDARREQFF
NA	TRBJ2-6	TRBV6-2/TRBV6-3	once	TGTGCCAGCACCGAGCGGGACAGGCTGGTCTCTGGGGCCAACGTCCTGACTTTC	CASTERDRLVSGANVLTF
NA	TRBJ1-1	TRBV12-3/TRBV12-4	NA	TGTGCCAGCATCGGGCCGTACACTGAAGCTTTCTTT	CASIGPYTEAFF
NA	TRBJ2-1	TRBV6-2/TRBV6-3	NA	TGTGCCAGCAGTCCGGGACTCGACAATGAGCAGTTCTTC	CASSPGLDNEQFF
NA	TRBJ2-3	TRBV7-3	NA	TGTGCCAGCAGCCTCACCGGGGGAGGCACAGATACGCAGTATTTT	CASSLTGGGTDTQYF
NA	TRBJ2-5	TRBV19	NA	TGTGCCAGTAGTATAGACCATCGGACTATTGAGACCCAGTACTTC	CASSIDHRTIETQYF
NA	TRBJ1-1	TRBV19	NA	TGTGCCAGTAGTATATGGGGGTTCTCGGCTTTCTTT	CASSIWGFSAFF
TRBD2	TRBJ2-1	TRBV7-6	NA	TGTGCCAGCAGCTTAGGAGCTAGCGGGGGGGCCCATGAGCAGTTCTTC	CASSLGASGGAHEQFF
NA	TRBJ2-7	TRBV7-2	NA	TGTGCCAGCAGCCATGGTGACACCAGCTCCTACGAGCAGTACTTC	CASSHGDTSSYEQYF
NA	TRBJ1-1	TRBV6-5	NA	TGTGCCAGCAGTTTGGCCGGGAGGAACACTGAAGCTTTCTTT	CASSLAGRNTEAFF